The clone carrying this T cell receptor (beta chain) was seen more than once but under ten times. Its specificity is not known. Germline-derived CDR1 and CDR2 are SGDLS and YYNGEE. V was pared by 4 bases and J by 2 bases, with 14 bases between. The CDR3 loop spans 15 amino acids. Specified time point: healthy volunteer bleed at 2 weeks. Total RNA was extracted from unfractionated whole blood. This sample stems from a study of human T cells and chemical hapten exposure. During construction of the library, unique molecular identifiers were attached to individual cDNA molecules for quantitative, reproducible TCR counting. As originally analysed: The median was around 91,000 TCRs per sample, ranging roughly 23,224 to 690,600. TCRdb re-called the RACE reads through MiXCR, storing one row per CDR3 protein. TCRdb, rather than the study authors, made the V and J calls. The table lists approximately 97,000 distinct CDR3 sequences, 8.5% to 9% of them singletons.

General study findings and limits: Sensitizing with DPC caused no change in TCRs above 1 in 1000 frequency.

J is TRBJ2-3 and V is TRBV9; no reliable D call. The clonotype originates from a female donor in good health. Some clones in this sample may be carry-over from other donors' samples. Sequenced material: whole blood. CDR3: CASSTSVTHTDTQYF. The DNA of the CDR3 is TGTGCCAGCAGCACCTCCGTGACACACACAGATACGCAGTATTTT.